The source of this T cell receptor beta chain is a study of neurological immune-mediated disorders. Study-wide results and limits: Across subjects, no CDR3 amino acid sequence appeared in expanded clones of more than one subject, a finding that suggested private repertoires in all groups.

TCRdb re-called the 5' RACE reads through MiXCR, storing one row per CDR3 protein. The sample lists 33,000 or so distinct CDR3 sequences; about 7% were seen once. This clonotype appeared many times. The antigen remains undetermined. The length of the CDR3 is 12 residues. Between the trimmed V and J ends, which lost 0 bases and 5 bases, there was a span of 2 bases. Germline CDR1 KGHDR, CDR2 SFDVKD. Healthy controls comprised blood bank volunteers in Maryland, USA. The unsorted libraries were prepared from 2 million PBMCs (stored at -80 C). Sequenced sample: PBMCs. The source is a middle-aged woman in good health. The chain joins TRBV24-1 to TRBJ2-3; D is ambiguous. CDR3 nucleotides: TGTGCCACCAGTGATTTGTTAGATACGCAGTATTTT. Encoded protein: CATSDLLDTQYF.